This is a list of T cell receptor beta chains from one sample in a study of cytomegalovirus exposure and HLA in healthy donors. Sequenced by immunoSEQ multiplex PCR; TCRdb stores in-frame clones only, minus some. The ten most abundant clones cover about 0.79% of a sample with 150,000 to 200,000 clones. Sequenced sample: PBMCs. The receptors were gathered from a woman aged 18 to 35 in good health and CMV-seropositive. Each CDR3 is given with its conserved first and last residue. Each record gives: CDR3 DNA, CDR3 protein, V gene, D gene, J gene. D genes are given only for firm matches.

DNA: TGTGCCGTGACTAGCGGGAGCACAGATACGCAGTATTTT
CDR3: CAVTSGSTDTQYF
V: TRBV10-3
D: TRBD2
J: TRBJ2-3

DNA: TGCGCCAGCAGTGAGATCGGACAGGCCCGGGGTGATCAGCCCCAGCATTTT
CDR3: CASSEIGQARGDQPQHF
V: TRBV10-2
D: TRBD1
J: TRBJ1-5

DNA: TGTGCCAGCAGTTTACTGGGGGCTCTGTCCTACAATGAGCAGTTCTTC
CDR3: CASSLLGALSYNEQFF
V: TRBV28
D: NA
J: TRBJ2-1

DNA: TGTGCCAGCAGAGACACAGGGGGCGCGGGGGAGCAGTACTTC
CDR3: CASRDTGGAGEQYF
V: TRBV6-1
D: TRBD1
J: TRBJ2-7

DNA: TGTGCCAGCAGCCCTAGCGGGGTCAACACCGGGGAGCTGTTTTTT
CDR3: CASSPSGVNTGELFF
V: TRBV9
D: TRBD2
J: TRBJ2-2

DNA: TGTGCCAGCAGCGTGGACAGTCGGGGAGAGCAGTACTTC
CDR3: CASSVDSRGEQYF
V: TRBV9
D: NA
J: TRBJ2-7

DNA: TGTGCCAGCAGTTATATGGGGACAGGGGCCTACGAGCAGTACTTC
CDR3: CASSYMGTGAYEQYF
V: TRBV6-5
D: TRBD1
J: TRBJ2-7

DNA: TGTGCCAGCAGCCCTTCCGGAGTGGATACGCAGTATTTT
CDR3: CASSPSGVDTQYF
V: TRBV5-6
D: NA
J: TRBJ2-3

DNA: TGTGCCAGCAGCTCCGGGACTAGCGGGGGCTATAGCACAGATACGCAGTATTTT
CDR3: CASSSGTSGGYSTDTQYF
V: TRBV11-3
D: TRBD2
J: TRBJ2-3

DNA: TGTGCCAGCAGTAAACAGGGTACTGGGGGAAACACTGAAGCTTTCTTT
CDR3: CASSKQGTGGNTEAFF
V: TRBV2
D: NA
J: TRBJ1-1

DNA: TGTGCCAGCAGCTCGGGACAGGGCGGGGGCTACACCTTC
CDR3: CASSSGQGGGYTF
V: TRBV5-4
D: TRBD1
J: TRBJ1-2

DNA: TGTGCCAGCAGCCCTACAGGGATGAGCAATCAGCCCCAGCATTTT
CDR3: CASSPTGMSNQPQHF
V: TRBV9
D: NA
J: TRBJ1-5

DNA: TGTGCCAGCAGCCCAAACACCGGGGAGCTGTTTTTT
CDR3: CASSPNTGELFF
V: TRBV7-9
D: NA
J: TRBJ2-2

DNA: TGTGCCAGCAGCCCGAGGCCGACCGACGAGCAGTACTTC
CDR3: CASSPRPTDEQYF
V: TRBV7-3
D: NA
J: TRBJ2-7

DNA: TGTGCCTGGAGTGTAACGAGGGACAGGAGGATCGGGGAGCTGTTTTTT
CDR3: CAWSVTRDRRIGELFF
V: TRBV30
D: TRBD1
J: TRBJ2-2

DNA: TGTGCCAGCAGCCTAGGGGGGGGATATGGCTACACCTTC
CDR3: CASSLGGGYGYTF
V: TRBV7-6
D: NA
J: TRBJ1-2

DNA: TGTGCCAGCAGCCTGGTGGGGGGGCATGGCTACACCTTC
CDR3: CASSLVGGHGYTF
V: TRBV7-9
D: NA
J: TRBJ1-2

DNA: TGTGCCAGCAGCGTTACCGGACAGCAATCCTACAATGAGCAGTTCTTC
CDR3: CASSVTGQQSYNEQFF
V: TRBV9
D: NA
J: TRBJ2-1

DNA: TGCGCCAGCAGCTTGGACTCCCGCGGGTTGGCCGAGCAGTACTTC
CDR3: CASSLDSRGLAEQYF
V: TRBV5-1
D: NA
J: TRBJ2-7

DNA: TGTGCCAGCAGTTACACTGGTATGAACTATGGCTACACCTTC
CDR3: CASSYTGMNYGYTF
V: TRBV6-5
D: NA
J: TRBJ1-2

DNA: TGTGCCAGCAGCTTGGGACAGATTAGCAATCAGCCCCAGCATTTT
CDR3: CASSLGQISNQPQHF
V: TRBV5-6
D: NA
J: TRBJ1-5

DNA: TGTGCCTGGACCCAAACTATCCGACAGCCCTACACCTTC
CDR3: CAWTQTIRQPYTF
V: TRBV30
D: NA
J: TRBJ1-2

DNA: TGTGCCAGCAGCTCGACCGGCAGGGGGAACACTGAAGCTTTCTTT
CDR3: CASSSTGRGNTEAFF
V: TRBV5-4
D: NA
J: TRBJ1-1

DNA: TGCGCCAGCAGCTCGATCACAGGGGGGGGCTACACCTTC
CDR3: CASSSITGGGYTF
V: TRBV5-1
D: TRBD1
J: TRBJ1-2

DNA: TGTGCCAGCAGCCAAGTCCCGGGACAGGGAGACAATGAGCAGTTCTTC
CDR3: CASSQVPGQGDNEQFF
V: TRBV14
D: TRBD1
J: TRBJ2-1

DNA: TGTGCCAGCTCACCACCGGGTGGGTACAGGTCCAATGAGCAGTTCTTC
CDR3: CASSPPGGYRSNEQFF
V: TRBV18
D: NA
J: TRBJ2-1

DNA: TGCAGCGTTTCCGGGAGGGCTTTCAGCTCCTACAATGAGCAGTTCTTC
CDR3: CSVSGRAFSSYNEQFF
V: TRBV29-1
D: TRBD2
J: TRBJ2-1

DNA: TGCGCCAGCAGAGACAGGTCCTCTGGAAACACCATATATTTT
CDR3: CASRDRSSGNTIYF
V: TRBV5-1
D: NA
J: TRBJ1-3

DNA: TGTGCCAGCAGCGGCCTAGCGGGGGGGCGGGATGAGCAGTTCTTC
CDR3: CASSGLAGGRDEQFF
V: TRBV9
D: TRBD2
J: TRBJ2-1

DNA: TGTGCCAGCAGTTACTCACAGGGGAATTCACCCCTCCACTTT
CDR3: CASSYSQGNSPLHF
V: TRBV6-5
D: TRBD1
J: TRBJ1-6

DNA: TGTGCCAGCTCACCACCGGCGGGGGTCGACGATGAGCAGTTCTTC
CDR3: CASSPPAGVDDEQFF
V: TRBV18
D: TRBD2
J: TRBJ2-1

DNA: TGTGCCAGCAGTAACAGGGGCGGGGGGCTCTTGGGCTACACCTTC
CDR3: CASSNRGGGLLGYTF
V: TRBV6-5
D: TRBD1
J: TRBJ1-2

DNA: TGTGCCAGCAGCGTAGTGGGCGGGAGCGCTAGCACAGATACGCAGTATTTT
CDR3: CASSVVGGSASTDTQYF
V: TRBV9
D: TRBD2
J: TRBJ2-3

DNA: TGTGCCAGCAGTTTGGACAGGGGGCAAAATGAGCAGTTCTTC
CDR3: CASSLDRGQNEQFF
V: TRBV27
D: TRBD1
J: TRBJ2-1

DNA: TGTGCCACCAGCAGAGGCGGCAGGGTGGATTCACCCCTCCACTTT
CDR3: CATSRGGRVDSPLHF
V: TRBV15
D: NA
J: TRBJ1-6

DNA: TGCGCCAGCAGCTTGGCTTTCACCGGGGAGCTGTTTTTT
CDR3: CASSLAFTGELFF
V: TRBV5-1
D: NA
J: TRBJ2-2

DNA: TGCAGCGTCTCCGACAGTTGGTACCAAGAGACCCAGTACTTC
CDR3: CSVSDSWYQETQYF
V: TRBV29-1
D: NA
J: TRBJ2-5

DNA: TGTGCCACCAGCAGAGCCGGGACAGGGGGGTACGAGCAGTACTTC
CDR3: CATSRAGTGGYEQYF
V: TRBV15
D: TRBD1
J: TRBJ2-7

DNA: TGCGCCAGCAGCCAAGATATCTGGCAAAAGAACACTGAAGCTTTCTTT
CDR3: CASSQDIWQKNTEAFF
V: TRBV4-3
D: NA
J: TRBJ1-1

DNA: TGTGCCACAGGGGGCTTCCTCGCCCCGAACACCGGGGAGCTGTTTTTT
CDR3: CATGGFLAPNTGELFF
V: TRBV7-9
D: TRBD1
J: TRBJ2-2

DNA: TGTGCCAGCAGCCTCAAACCCGGGACAGTAAGAGATCAGCCCCAGCATTTT
CDR3: CASSLKPGTVRDQPQHF
V: TRBV7-8
D: TRBD1
J: TRBJ1-5

DNA: TGTGCCAGCCGCGCGGAATTGGAAGAGACCCAGTACTTC
CDR3: CASRAELEETQYF
V: TRBV5-6
D: NA
J: TRBJ2-5

DNA: TGTGCCATCAATCGACAGGAAAACACTGAAGCTTTCTTT
CDR3: CAINRQENTEAFF
V: TRBV10-3
D: NA
J: TRBJ1-1

DNA: TGTGCCAGCAGTCTAGGGGGCGTCACTGAAGCTTTCTTT
CDR3: CASSLGGVTEAFF
V: TRBV2
D: TRBD1
J: TRBJ1-1

DNA: TGTGCCAGTAGCCTGGGCAGTCAGAACACTGAAGCTTTCTTT
CDR3: CASSLGSQNTEAFF
V: TRBV19
D: NA
J: TRBJ1-1

DNA: TGTGCCTGGAGTCCGGGTAGCAATCAGCCCCAGCATTTT
CDR3: CAWSPGSNQPQHF
V: TRBV30
D: NA
J: TRBJ1-5

DNA: TGTGCCAGCAGCTTACGCGCGTCCTTTGGTAATTCACCCCTCCACTTT
CDR3: CASSLRASFGNSPLHF
V: TRBV7-9
D: NA
J: TRBJ1-6